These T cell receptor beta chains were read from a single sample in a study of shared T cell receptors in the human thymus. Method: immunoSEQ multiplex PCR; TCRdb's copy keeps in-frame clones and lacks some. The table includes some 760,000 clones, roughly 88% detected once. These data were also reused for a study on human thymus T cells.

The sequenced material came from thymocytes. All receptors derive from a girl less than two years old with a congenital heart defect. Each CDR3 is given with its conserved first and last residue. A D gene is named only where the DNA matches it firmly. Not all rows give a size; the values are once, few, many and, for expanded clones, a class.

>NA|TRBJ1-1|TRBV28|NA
TGTGCCAGCAGTTGGCCATCGGGTGTGAGTCCTGAGACAGGTTTTAAGACTGAAGCTTTCTTT
CASSWPSGVSPETGFKTEAFF
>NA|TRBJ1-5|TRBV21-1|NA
TGTGCCAGCAGCAGGTTGGGACAGCGGATCACAGGGCAGCCCCAGCATTTT
CASSRLGQRITGQPQHF
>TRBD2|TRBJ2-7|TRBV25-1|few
TGTGCCAGCAGGGGACCTCTTCCTAGCGGGGGGCTCTACGAGCAGTACTTC
CASRGPLPSGGLYEQYF
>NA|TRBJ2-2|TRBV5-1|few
TGCGCCAGCAGAACCGACAAGAACACCGGGGAGCTGTTTTTT
CASRTDKNTGELFF
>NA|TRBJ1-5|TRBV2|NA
TGTGCCAGCAGTGCGTTCGACACCGCGTATCAGCCCCAGCATTTT
CASSAFDTAYQPQHF
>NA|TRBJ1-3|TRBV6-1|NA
TGTGCCAGCAGTGGGACAGCCGGAAACACCATATATTTT
CASSGTAGNTIYF
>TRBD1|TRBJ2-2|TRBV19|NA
TGTGCCAGCACTCCCGGGACAGGGGATAGGAACACCGGGGAGCTGTTTTTT
CASTPGTGDRNTGELFF
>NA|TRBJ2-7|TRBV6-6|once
TGTGCCAGCAATCGAGCGAGCGAGCAGTACTTC
CASNRASEQYF
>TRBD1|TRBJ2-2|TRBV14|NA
TGTGCCAGCAGCCAAGACGGGACAGGGGGCCGTGGCGGGGAGCTGTTTTTT
CASSQDGTGGRGGELFF
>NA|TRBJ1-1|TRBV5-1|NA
TGCGCCAGCAGCTTGTTAGGGGGTGGCACTGAAGCTTTCTTT
CASSLLGGGTEAFF
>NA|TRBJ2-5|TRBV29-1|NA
TGCAGCGTTGTGAGTAGGGCAGGGCGAGAGACCCAGTACTTC
CSVVSRAGRETQYF
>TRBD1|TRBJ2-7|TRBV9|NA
TGTGCCAGCAGCCCCGGGGACAGGAGCTCCTACGAGCAGTACTTC
CASSPGDRSSYEQYF
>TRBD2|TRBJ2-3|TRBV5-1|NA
TGCGCCAGCAGCTTGGGGCCGACTAGCGGAAACACAGATACGCAGTATTTT
CASSLGPTSGNTDTQYF
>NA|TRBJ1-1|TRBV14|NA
TGTGCCAGCAGCCCCTCCCCGGTAGCTTTCTTT
CASSPSPVAFF
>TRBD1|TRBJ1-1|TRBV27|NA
TGTGCCAGCAGTTCATGTGGGGGACAGGGCTTGAACACTGAAGCTTTCTTT
CASSSCGGQGLNTEAFF
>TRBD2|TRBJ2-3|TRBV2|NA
TGTGCCAGCATTACCTGGGGGGAGCGGGGAAGCACAGATACGCAGTATTTT
CASITWGERGSTDTQYF
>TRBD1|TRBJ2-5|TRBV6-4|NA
TGTGCCTGCAAAAGGTCTGGGGACAGGAGGGAGACCCAGTACTTC
CACKRSGDRRETQYF
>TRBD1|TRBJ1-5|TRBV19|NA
TGTGCCAGTAGTCCTACAGGGGGCGGATATAGCAATCAGCCCCAGCATTTT
CASSPTGGGYSNQPQHF
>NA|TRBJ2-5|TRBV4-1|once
TGCGCCAGCAGCCAAGATCAGGGGGGAAAGACCCAAGAGACCCAGTACTTC
CASSQDQGGKTQETQYF
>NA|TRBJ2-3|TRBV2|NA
TGTGCCAGCAGTCCCTTGGTCTCCGCGGATACGCAGTATTTT
CASSPLVSADTQYF
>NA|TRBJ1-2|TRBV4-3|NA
TGCGCCAGCAGCCAAGACAGGGCCTATGGCTACACCTTC
CASSQDRAYGYTF
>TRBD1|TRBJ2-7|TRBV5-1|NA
TGCGCCAGCAGCCTTCGGACAGGGGGATCGAACGAGCAGTACTTC
CASSLRTGGSNEQYF
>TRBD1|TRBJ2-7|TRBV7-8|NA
TGTGCCAGCAGCCAAACAGGGGGCCCCTACTACGAGCAGTACTTC
CASSQTGGPYYEQYF
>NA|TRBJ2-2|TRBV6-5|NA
TGTGCCAGCAGAACCGGACATACGAACACCGGGGAGCTGTTTTTT
CASRTGHTNTGELFF
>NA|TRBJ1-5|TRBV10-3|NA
TGTGCCATCAGTGAGGGAGTTGCGAGCAATCAGCCCCAGCATTTT
CAISEGVASNQPQHF
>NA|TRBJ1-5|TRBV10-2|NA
TGCGCCAGCAGGGGCCCATCCCGGCCCCAGCATTTT
CASRGPSRPQHF
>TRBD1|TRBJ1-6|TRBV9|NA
TGTGCCAGCAGCGAGAGGACAGGAGATTCACCCCTCCACTTT
CASSERTGDSPLHF